The clone carrying this T cell receptor (beta chain) showed up many times. The antigen remains undetermined. The source of the sample is a study of identical twins. Study results and limitations: Cross-sectional statistics, not tracking of the same donors, supported the conclusions. The authors noted that invariant MAIT and iNKT cells could partly confound zero-insertion analyses. Out-of-frame sharing of TCR alpha in monozygotic twins was underestimated by models.

Template switching added a universal primer binding site, and final cDNA carried unique molecular identifiers. TCRdb re-analysed the 5' RACE reads in MiXCR, keeping a single row per CDR3 protein. Here the sample spans approximately 670,000 distinct CDR3 sequences, 6.1% being singletons. V lost 0 bases to trimming and J lost 3 bases; unmatched junction nucleotides: 7. This CDR3 contains 17 residues. Germline V lookup: CDR1 LGHNA, CDR2 YNFKEQ. The sample consisted of naive T cells sorted from blood. This rearrangement joins TRBV4-2 to TRBJ2-5, with 10 bases fitting TRBD2. The clonotype comes from a man aged 18 to 35 in good health. The CDR3 coding sequence is TGTGCCAGCAGCCAAGAGGTTAGCGGGAGGCCCGAAGAGACCCAGTACTTC. Its translation is CASSQEVSGRPEETQYF.